The 25 T cell receptor beta chains given below trace back to one sample, sequenced in a study of T cell responses to AZD1222 COVID-19 vaccine (dated by TCRdb to the early 2020s). Receptor libraries were prepared by the immunoSEQ multiplex PCR assay. The clones in this table, taken by TCRdb from immuneACCESS, are in-frame only. Not every clone is retained; where verified, under half of the shortfall comes from an unresolved V gene, and the cause of the rest is unknown. This sample holds about 97,000 clones; more than 75% were observed only once. 16% of the sample goes to the ten largest clones. In light of the paper, this sample's time point label describes: baseline before first vaccination. The material was peripheral blood, obtained on day 0 of AZD1222 vaccination. The receptors shown here come from an adult in good health.

The rearrangement uses TRBV5-4 and TRBJ1-3, with D perhaps matching TRBD1 (5 bases). The CDR3 loop spans 16 amino acids. Trimming stripped 0 bases from V and 0 bases from J, with 10 bases between. From germline, CDR1 is SGHNT and CDR2 YYREEE (reference sequence). The CDR3 DNA sequence: TGTGCCAGCAGCTTGGCCTGGGGGACCTCTGGAAACACCATATATTTT. Protein sequence: CASSLAWGTSGNTIYF.

CDR3 coding DNA: TGTGCCAGTAGGTTGTCAGGGGTCACCTTGAACACTGAAGCTTTCTTT. Translation gives CASRLSGVTLNTEAFF. The chain uses TRBV19 and TRBJ1-1, with TRBD1 as a possible D gene (6 bases). Deletions cut 6 bases from V and 0 bases from J, with 17 bases between. Germline CDR1 reads LNHDA; CDR2 reads SQIVND (reference sequence). The CDR3 runs to 16 residues.

The gene calls are TRBV13 and TRBJ2-7, with D unresolved. V lost 6 bases and J lost 1, with 13 bases in between. The CDR3 contains 14 residues. The V gene's germline CDR1 is PRHDT and CDR2 FYEKMQ (reference sequence). This chain's CDR3 is CASRATGNSYEQYF. The CDR3 nucleotides read TGTGCCAGCAGAGCTACTGGGAATTCCTACGAGCAGTACTTC.

The chain uses TRBV7-2 and TRBJ2-7; tentatively, D is TRBD2 (5 bases). V was trimmed by 7 bases and J by 0 bases, leaving 16 bases between them. The CDR3 sequence is 15 residues long. CDR1 SGHTA and CDR2 FQGNSA come from the germline V gene. In DNA form, the CDR3 reads TGTGCCAGCAACCCCTGGGCAGGAGGCTCCTACGAGCAGTACTTC. It specifies CASNPWAGGSYEQYF.

This clone was recorded a few times. The CDR3 DNA follows: TGCGCCAGCAGCCAAGACACGGTCTACGAGCAGTACTTC. Its protein product is CASSQDTVYEQYF. This sequence joins TRBV4-1 and TRBJ2-7; D remains ambiguous. The CDR3 is 13 residues long. V gave up 0 bases and J gave up 3 bases, with 6 bases separating them. In germline, CDR1 is MGHRA, CDR2 YSYEKL.

This clone was picked up one time. The J gene is TRBJ1-1, the V gene TRBV5-1; D is possibly TRBD1 (5 bases). The V gene's germline CDR1 is SGHRS and CDR2 YFSETQ. Trimming cost V 2 bases and J 5 bases, with 16 bases left between them. The CDR3 has 15 residues. This chain's CDR3 is CASSLNDAGGTEAFF. DNA for the CDR3: TGCGCCAGCAGCTTAAACGACGCGGGGGGTACTGAAGCTTTCTTT.

The chain recombines TRBV5-1 with TRBJ1-3; D is unclear. Trimming left V 2 bases short and J 8 bases short, with 14 bases between. The V gene's germline CDR1 is SGHRS and CDR2 YFSETQ. The CDR3 runs to 14 residues. The CDR3 nucleotides read TGCGCCAGCAGCTTTGAACCGAAGGAGGACACCATATATTTT. As protein: CASSFEPKEDTIYF.

The rearrangement uses TRBV28 and TRBJ1-2; possible D gene TRBD1, 5 bases. This CDR3 comprises 15 residues. Germline values: CDR1 MDHEN, CDR2 SYDVKM. Trimming took off 3 bases at V and 4 bases at J, with 15 bases between the two ends. The CDR3 coding sequence is TGTGCCAGCAGTTTCAAAGGGGCGCCGGGCTATGGCTACACCTTC. Translating gives CASSFKGAPGYGYTF.

This clone came up once. This sequence joins TRBV7-3 and TRBJ2-3; tentative D call: TRBD2 (6 bases). Germline values: CDR1 SGHTA, CDR2 FQGTGA. The length of the CDR3 is 14 residues. Trimming took 4 bases from V and 4 from J, leaving 12 bases between them. The CDR3 here is CASSSNPGADTQYF. In DNA form, the CDR3 reads TGTGCCAGCAGCTCAAATCCGGGGGCAGATACGCAGTATTTT. The whole variable domain, filled in from reference TRBV7-3 and TRBJ2-3, reads GAGVSQTPSNKVTEKGKYVELRCDPISGHTALYWYRQSLGQGPEFLIYFQGTGAADDSGLPNDRFFAVRPEGSVSTLKIQRTERGDSAVYLCASSSNPGADTQYFGPGTRLTVL.

The chain recombines TRBV18 with TRBJ1-1; weak D call: TRBD1 (6 bases). CDR3 size: 15 residues. Germline values: CDR1 KGHSH, CDR2 LQKENI. The V end was cut by 0 bases, the J end by 1 base, with 9 bases between. The CDR3 loop is CASSPPAGANTEAFF. The CDR3 region has the DNA TGTGCCAGCTCACCACCGGCAGGGGCGAACACTGAAGCTTTCTTT.

This clone has more than one count but fewer than ten. V is TRBV5-6 and J is TRBJ2-1, with D possibly TRBD1 on 6 matching bases. Trimming took off 6 bases at V and 1 base at J, with 17 bases between the two ends. Germline CDR1 and CDR2: SGHDT and YYEEEE. This CDR3 spans 16 amino acids. CDR3 loop: CASTLMGRGSYNEQFF. Here the CDR3 DNA reads TGTGCCAGCACCCTGATGGGCAGGGGATCCTACAATGAGCAGTTCTTC.

V usage is TRBV28 and J usage is TRBJ1-2; D call uncertain. V was cut by 8 bases and J by 0 bases, with 7 bases left in between. This CDR3 contains 12 residues. Germline CDR1 and CDR2: MDHEN and SYDVKM. In nucleotides, the CDR3 is TGTGCCAGCTCAGCTGCTAACTATGGCTACACCTTC. Amino acids: CASSAANYGYTF.

The chain recombines TRBV19 with TRBJ2-2, with TRBD1 identical over 10 bases. This CDR3 has 16 amino acids. Per the germline V gene, CDR1 is LNHDA and CDR2 is SQIVND (reference sequence). V lost 4 bases to trimming and J lost 1 base; unmatched junction nucleotides: 3. This CDR3 is CASSTRTGGNTGELFF. In DNA form, the CDR3 reads TGTGCCAGTAGTACCCGGACAGGGGGGAACACCGGGGAGCTGTTTTTT.

This clone was found once. The J gene is TRBJ1-5, the V gene TRBV28, with D unclear. CDR1 is MDHEN, CDR2 SYDVKM, per germline. The CDR3 runs to 17 residues. V was clipped by 9 bases and J by 3 bases, with 24 bases between them. CDR3 sequence (DNA): TGTGCCAGTAACCCTTACCGTGGACTTCGAACCAATCAGCCCCAGCATTTT. Translation gives CASNPYRGLRTNQPQHF. Full variable domain (remainder filled in from reference TRBV28 and TRBJ1-5): DVKVTQSSRYLVKRTGEKVFLECVQDMDHENMFWYRQDPGLGLRLIYFSYDVKMKEKGDIPEGYSVSREKKERFSLILESASTNQTSMYLCASNPYRGLRTNQPQHFGDGTRLSIL.

The rearrangement joins TRBV9 to TRBJ2-2; 7 bases are shared with TRBD1. The CDR3 loop spans 15 amino acids. Germline CDR1 reads SGDLS; CDR2 reads YYNGEE. V was pared by 3 bases and J by 5 bases, with 7 bases of the junction left unmatched. CDR3 nucleotides: TGTGCCAGCAGCGGACGACAGGGAACGACCGGGGAGCTGTTTTTT. This gives the protein CASSGRQGTTGELFF.

The rearrangement joins TRBV7-2 to TRBJ2-7; TRBD2 matches 14 bases. The J segment lost 6 bases and the V segment lost 5 bases, leaving 9 bases of the junction unmatched. The CDR3 sequence is 16 residues long. In germline, CDR1 is SGHTA, CDR2 FQGNSA. Here the CDR3 reads CASSGGTSGRVSEQYF. The CDR3 region has the DNA TGTGCCAGCAGCGGAGGGACTAGCGGGAGAGTCAGCGAGCAGTACTTC.

The chain links TRBV9 to TRBJ2-3, with 12 bases lining up with TRBD2. The CDR3 spans 16 residues. Per germline, CDR1 SGDLS and CDR2 YYNGEE. Unmatched junction bases numbered 7, after V lost 3 bases and J lost 5 bases. The CDR3 protein is CASSAQLAGGIDTQYF. As DNA, the CDR3 is TGTGCCAGCAGCGCCCAACTAGCGGGAGGTATAGATACGCAGTATTTT.

V is TRBV6-1 and J is TRBJ2-7; TRBD2 matches 13 bases. With 0 bases clipped from V and 4 bases from J, the junction kept 9 bases outside the gene matches. Germline assignment: CDR1 MNHNS and CDR2 SASEGT. The CDR3 runs to 18 residues. The CDR3 region is CASSEALRTSGRGYEQYF. CDR3 DNA sequence: TGTGCCAGCAGTGAAGCGCTTCGAACTAGCGGGAGGGGGTACGAGCAGTACTTC.

The V and J genes are TRBV28 and TRBJ1-4, with a tentative D call TRBD1 (6 bases). The CDR3 loop spans 15 amino acids. In germline, CDR1 is MDHEN, CDR2 SYDVKM. V was trimmed by 4 bases and J by 7 bases, leaving 16 bases between them. CDR3 loop: CASSSPRGASEKLFF. The CDR3 DNA reads as TGTGCCAGCAGTTCTCCACGGGGGGCGTCTGAAAAACTGTTTTTT.

V and J are TRBV30 and TRBJ1-2; D is undetermined. Trimming removed 2 bases at V and 0 bases at J, with 1 base between. Germline CDR1 and CDR2: GTSNPN and SVGIG (reference sequence). This CDR3 comprises 11 residues. Here the CDR3 reads CAWSTNYGYTF. DNA for the CDR3: TGTGCCTGGAGTACTAACTATGGCTACACCTTC.

This clone was counted at least ten times. The genes are TRBV25-1 and TRBJ1-1; D remains ambiguous. V was trimmed by 4 bases and J by 0 bases, leaving 9 bases between them. Germline-derived CDR1 and CDR2 are MGHDK and SYGVNS. CDR3 size: 14 residues. In nucleotides, the CDR3 is TGTGCCAGCAGTGGTCACGTCATGAACACTGAAGCTTTCTTT. It is translated as CASSGHVMNTEAFF.

The V gene is TRBV5-8, the J gene TRBJ1-4, with 7 bases matching TRBD1. This CDR3 has 16 amino acids. Germline V gives CDR1 SGHTS, CDR2 YDEGEE. V shed 4 bases, J shed 4 bases, and the junction held 10 bases outside the gene matches. Here the CDR3 reads CASSPGQVADNEKLFF. CDR3 DNA sequence: TGTGCCAGCAGCCCAGGACAGGTGGCGGATAATGAAAAACTGTTTTTT.

The count of this clone is one. This chain uses TRBV28 with TRBJ1-1, with 7 bases fitting TRBD1. Germline V gene lookup returns CDR1 MDHEN and CDR2 SYDVKM. CDR3 length: 14 residues. The V segment lost 6 bases and the J segment 11 bases; nucleotides outside the gene matches: 15. The CDR3 loop is CASRQGWFGDFAFF. CDR3 nucleotide sequence: TGTGCCAGCAGACAGGGGTGGTTTGGGGACTTTGCTTTCTTT. Supplemented by reference TRBV28 and TRBJ1-1, the full variable domain reads DVKVTQSSRYLVKRTGEKVFLECVQDMDHENMFWYRQDPGLGLRLIYFSYDVKMKEKGDIPEGYSVSREKKERFSLILESASTNQTSMYLCASRQGWFGDFAFFGQGTRLTVV.

The chain recombines TRBV29-1 with TRBJ2-7; 14 positions match TRBD2. Germline V gives CDR1 SQVTM, CDR2 ANQGSEA. With V trimmed by 2 bases and J by 4 bases, 7 bases remained unmatched. This CDR3 comprises 16 residues. CDR3 amino acids: CSVELGLAGEGYEQYF. The CDR3, as DNA: TGCAGCGTTGAACTGGGACTAGCGGGAGAGGGTTACGAGCAGTACTTC.

The chain carries TRBV11-2 and TRBJ1-1; 8 positions match TRBD1. Germline lookup yields CDR1 SGHAT and CDR2 FQNNGV. This CDR3 spans 15 amino acids. Trimming took 5 bases from V and 2 from J; bases not matched to a gene: 7. CDR3 residues: CASSVDRGLNTEAFF. The DNA for the CDR3 is TGTGCCAGCAGCGTCGACAGGGGACTAAACACTGAAGCTTTCTTT. Looking up the rest from reference TRBV11-2 and TRBJ1-1 gives the full variable domain: EAGVAQSPRYKIIEKRQSVAFWCNPISGHATLYWYQQILGQGPKLLIQFQNNGVVDDSQLPKDRFSAERLKGVDSTLKIQPAKLEDSAVYLCASSVDRGLNTEAFFGQGTRLTVV.